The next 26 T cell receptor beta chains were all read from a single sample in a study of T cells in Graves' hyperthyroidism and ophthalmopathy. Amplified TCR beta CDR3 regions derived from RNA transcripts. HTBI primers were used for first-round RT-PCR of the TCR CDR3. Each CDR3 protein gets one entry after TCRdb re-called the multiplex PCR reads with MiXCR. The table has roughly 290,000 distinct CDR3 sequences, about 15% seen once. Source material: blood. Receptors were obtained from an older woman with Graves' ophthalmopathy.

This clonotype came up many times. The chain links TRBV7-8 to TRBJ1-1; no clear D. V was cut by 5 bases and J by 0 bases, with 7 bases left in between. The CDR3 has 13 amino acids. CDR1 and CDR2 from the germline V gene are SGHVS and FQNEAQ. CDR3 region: CASSKDVNTEAFF. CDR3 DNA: TGTGCCAGCAGCAAGGACGTGAACACTGAAGCTTTCTTT. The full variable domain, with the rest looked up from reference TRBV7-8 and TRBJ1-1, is GAGVSQSPRYKVAKRGQDVALRCDPISGHVSLFWYQQALGQGPEFLTYFQNEAQLDKSGLPSDRFFAERPEGSVSTLKIQRTQQEDSAVYLCASSKDVNTEAFFGQGTRLTVV.

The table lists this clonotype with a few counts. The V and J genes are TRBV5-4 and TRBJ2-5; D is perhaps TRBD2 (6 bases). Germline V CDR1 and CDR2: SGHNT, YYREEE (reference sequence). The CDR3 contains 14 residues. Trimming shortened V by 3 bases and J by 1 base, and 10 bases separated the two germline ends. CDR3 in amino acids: CASSSQGGQETQYF. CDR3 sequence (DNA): TGTGCCAGCAGCTCCCAGGGAGGCCAAGAGACCCAGTACTTC.

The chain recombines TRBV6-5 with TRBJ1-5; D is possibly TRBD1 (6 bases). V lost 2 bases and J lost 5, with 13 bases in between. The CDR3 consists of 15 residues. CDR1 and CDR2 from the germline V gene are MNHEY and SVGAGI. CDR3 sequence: CASSYDSGVDQPQHF. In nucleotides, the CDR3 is TGTGCCAGCAGTTACGATTCAGGGGTGGATCAGCCCCAGCATTTT.

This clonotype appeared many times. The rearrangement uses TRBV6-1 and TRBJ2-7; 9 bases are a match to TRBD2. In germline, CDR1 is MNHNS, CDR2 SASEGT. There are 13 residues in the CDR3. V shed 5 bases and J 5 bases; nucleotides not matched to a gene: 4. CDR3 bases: TGTGCCAGCAGTTTAGCGGGGGTAAACGAGCAGTACTTC. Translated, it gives CASSLAGVNEQYF.

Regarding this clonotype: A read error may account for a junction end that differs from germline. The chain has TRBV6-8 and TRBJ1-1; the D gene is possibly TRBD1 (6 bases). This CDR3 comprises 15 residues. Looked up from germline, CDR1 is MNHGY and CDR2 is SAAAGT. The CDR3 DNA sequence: TGCGCCAGCATTCCCCGGGGGCTGGAGAACACTGAAGCTTTCTTT. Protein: CASIPRGLENTEAFF.

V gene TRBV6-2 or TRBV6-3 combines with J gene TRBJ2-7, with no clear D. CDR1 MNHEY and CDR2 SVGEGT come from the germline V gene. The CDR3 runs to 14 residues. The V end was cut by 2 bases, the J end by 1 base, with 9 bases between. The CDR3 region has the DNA TGTGCCAGCAGTTACGGCCTCGCGTCCTACGAGCAGTACTTC. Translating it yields CASSYGLASYEQYF.

CDR3 bases: TGCAGTGCTATGCAGGGCCTAATAGGGACCGGGGAGCTGTTTTTT. This codes for CSAMQGLIGTGELFF. The rearrangement uses TRBV20-1 and TRBJ2-2, with TRBD1 as a possible D gene (5 bases). Germline loops: CDR1 DFQATT, CDR2 SNEGSKA (reference sequence). The CDR3 is 15 amino acids. V was trimmed by 4 bases and J by 5 bases, leaving 17 bases between them.

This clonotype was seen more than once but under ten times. The CDR3 region has the DNA TGCGCCAGCAGCCCGACTAGCGGATACAATGAGCAGTTCTTC. The encoded protein is CASSPTSGYNEQFF. The chain employs TRBV4-1 and TRBJ2-1, with 9 bases fitting TRBD2. Germline CDR1 reads MGHRA; CDR2 reads YSYEKL. There are 14 residues in the CDR3. Trimming cost V 4 bases and J 4 bases; bases outside gene matches: 2.

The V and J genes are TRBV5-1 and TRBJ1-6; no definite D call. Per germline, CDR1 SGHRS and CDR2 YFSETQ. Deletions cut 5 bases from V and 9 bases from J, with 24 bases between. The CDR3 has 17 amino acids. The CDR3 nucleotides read TGCGCCAGCAGATTGACGGACTTTACCCATTCGAGTTCACCCCTCCACTTT. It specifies CASRLTDFTHSSSPLHF.

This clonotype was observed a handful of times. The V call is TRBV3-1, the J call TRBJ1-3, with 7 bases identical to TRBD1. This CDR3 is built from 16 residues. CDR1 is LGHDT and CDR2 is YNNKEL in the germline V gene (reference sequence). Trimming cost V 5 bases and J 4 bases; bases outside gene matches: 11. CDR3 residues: CASSVQGSGTGNTIYF. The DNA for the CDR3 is TGTGCCAGCAGCGTACAGGGGTCAGGGACGGGAAACACCATATATTTT.

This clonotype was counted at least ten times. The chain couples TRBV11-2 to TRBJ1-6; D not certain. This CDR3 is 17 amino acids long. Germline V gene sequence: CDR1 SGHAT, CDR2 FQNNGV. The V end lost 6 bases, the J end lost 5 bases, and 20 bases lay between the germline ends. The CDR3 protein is CASRGIRRQQNNSPLHF. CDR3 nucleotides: TGTGCCAGCAGGGGTATACGGAGGCAGCAAAATAATTCACCCCTCCACTTT.

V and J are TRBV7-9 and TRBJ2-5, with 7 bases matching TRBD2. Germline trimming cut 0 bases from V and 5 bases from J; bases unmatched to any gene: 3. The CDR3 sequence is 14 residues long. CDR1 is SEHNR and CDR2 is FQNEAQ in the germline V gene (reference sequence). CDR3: CASSLAGGMETQYF. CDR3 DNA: TGTGCCAGCAGCTTAGCGGGGGGGATGGAGACCCAGTACTTC.

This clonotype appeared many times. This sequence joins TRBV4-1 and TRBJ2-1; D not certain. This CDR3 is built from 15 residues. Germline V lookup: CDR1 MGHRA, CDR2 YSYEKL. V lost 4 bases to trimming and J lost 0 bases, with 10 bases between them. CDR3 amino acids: CASSLGPISYNEQFF. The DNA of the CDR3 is TGCGCCAGCAGCCTCGGACCGATCTCCTACAATGAGCAGTTCTTC.

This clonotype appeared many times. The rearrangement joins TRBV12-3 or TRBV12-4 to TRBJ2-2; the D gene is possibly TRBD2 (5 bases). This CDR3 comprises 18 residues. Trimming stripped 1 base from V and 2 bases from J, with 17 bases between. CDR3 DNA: TGTGCCAGCAGTTTAGGTAGGAGGCGGATGTATAACACCGGGGAGCTGTTTTTT. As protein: CASSLGRRRMYNTGELFF.

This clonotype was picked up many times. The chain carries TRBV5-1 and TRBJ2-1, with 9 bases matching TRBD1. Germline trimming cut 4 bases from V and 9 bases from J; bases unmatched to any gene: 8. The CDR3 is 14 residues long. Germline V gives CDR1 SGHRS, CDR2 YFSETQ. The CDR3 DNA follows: TGCGCCAGCAGCACCGGGACAGGGTTCGGTGAGCAGTTCTTC. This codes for CASSTGTGFGEQFF.

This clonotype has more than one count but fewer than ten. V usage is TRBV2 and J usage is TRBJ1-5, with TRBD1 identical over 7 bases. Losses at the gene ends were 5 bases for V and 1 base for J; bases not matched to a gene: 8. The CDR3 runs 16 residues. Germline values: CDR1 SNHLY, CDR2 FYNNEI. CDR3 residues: CASSYQDRVSNQPQHF. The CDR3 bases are TGTGCCAGCAGTTACCAAGACAGGGTGAGCAATCAGCCCCAGCATTTT.

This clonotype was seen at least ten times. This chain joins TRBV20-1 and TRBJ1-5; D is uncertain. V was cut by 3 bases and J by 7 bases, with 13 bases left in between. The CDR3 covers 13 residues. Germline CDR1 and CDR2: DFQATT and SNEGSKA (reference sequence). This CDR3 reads CSASPQPEQPQHF. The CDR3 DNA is TGCAGTGCTAGTCCCCAACCTGAGCAGCCCCAGCATTTT.

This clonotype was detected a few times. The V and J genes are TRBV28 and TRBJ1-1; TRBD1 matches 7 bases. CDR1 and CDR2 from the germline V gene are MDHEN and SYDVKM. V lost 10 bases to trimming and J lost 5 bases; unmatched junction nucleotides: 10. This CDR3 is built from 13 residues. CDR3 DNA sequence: TGTGCCAATAAGAGACAGGGAGGAACTGAAGCTTTCTTT. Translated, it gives CANKRQGGTEAFF.

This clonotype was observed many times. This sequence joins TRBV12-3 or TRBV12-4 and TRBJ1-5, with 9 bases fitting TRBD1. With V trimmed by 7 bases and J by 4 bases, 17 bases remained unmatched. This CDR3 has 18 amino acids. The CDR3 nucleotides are TGTGCCAGCACCCCCGGGGGCCCAAGGGACAGGGTTAATCAGCCCCAGCATTTT. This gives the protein CASTPGGPRDRVNQPQHF.

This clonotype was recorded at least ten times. The CDR3 loop is CASSYSLSQSTYEQYF. As DNA, the CDR3 is TGTGCCAGCAGTTACTCGTTGTCACAGTCTACCTACGAGCAGTACTTC. V usage is TRBV6-2 or TRBV6-3 and J usage is TRBJ2-7; no firm D call. V was clipped by 0 bases and J by 2 bases, with 14 bases between them. This CDR3 has 16 amino acids. Germline V gives CDR1 MNHEY, CDR2 SVGEGT.

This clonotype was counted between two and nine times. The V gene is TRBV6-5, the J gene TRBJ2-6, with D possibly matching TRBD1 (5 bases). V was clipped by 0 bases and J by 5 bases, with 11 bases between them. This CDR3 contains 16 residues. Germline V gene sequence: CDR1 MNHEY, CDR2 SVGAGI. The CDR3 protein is CASSYSRTLWANVLTF. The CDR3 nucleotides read TGTGCCAGCAGTTACTCTCGGACATTGTGGGCCAACGTCCTGACTTTC.

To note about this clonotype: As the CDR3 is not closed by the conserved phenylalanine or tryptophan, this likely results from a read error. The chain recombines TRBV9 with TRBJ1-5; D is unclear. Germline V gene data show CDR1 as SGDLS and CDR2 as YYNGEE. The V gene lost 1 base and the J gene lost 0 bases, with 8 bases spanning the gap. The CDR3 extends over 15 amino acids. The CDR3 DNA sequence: TGTGCCAGCAGCGTAAAGGGCGGTAGCAATCAGCCCCAGCATTCT. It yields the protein CASSVKGGSNQPQHS.

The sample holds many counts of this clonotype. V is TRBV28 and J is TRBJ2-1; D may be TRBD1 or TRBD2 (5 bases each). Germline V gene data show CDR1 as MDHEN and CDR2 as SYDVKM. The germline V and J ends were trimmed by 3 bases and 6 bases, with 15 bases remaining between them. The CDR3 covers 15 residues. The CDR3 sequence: CASSLFRDVSNEQFF. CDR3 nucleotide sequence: TGTGCCAGCAGTTTGTTCAGGGACGTCTCCAATGAGCAGTTCTTC.

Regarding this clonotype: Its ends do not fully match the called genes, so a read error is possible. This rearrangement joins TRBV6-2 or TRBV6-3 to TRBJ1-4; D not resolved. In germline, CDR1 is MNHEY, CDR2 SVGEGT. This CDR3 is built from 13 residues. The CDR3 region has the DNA TGTGCCAGCAGTTCGGCTCCAGGTGAAAAACCGTTTTTT. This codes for CASSSAPGEKPFF.

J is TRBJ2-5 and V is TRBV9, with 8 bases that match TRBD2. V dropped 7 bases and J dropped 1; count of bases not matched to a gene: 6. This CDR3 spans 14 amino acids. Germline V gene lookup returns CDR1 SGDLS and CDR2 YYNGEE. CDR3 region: CASSGGGIQETQYF. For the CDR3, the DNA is TGTGCCAGCTCCGGGGGGGGGATCCAAGAGACCCAGTACTTC.

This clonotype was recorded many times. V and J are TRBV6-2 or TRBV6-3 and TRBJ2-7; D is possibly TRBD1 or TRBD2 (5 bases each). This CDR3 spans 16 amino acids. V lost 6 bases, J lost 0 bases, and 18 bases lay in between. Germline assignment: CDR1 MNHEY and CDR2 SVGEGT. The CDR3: CASSQPGYRSSYEQYF. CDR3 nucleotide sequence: TGTGCCAGCAGCCAGCCGGGGTACAGGAGCTCCTACGAGCAGTACTTC.